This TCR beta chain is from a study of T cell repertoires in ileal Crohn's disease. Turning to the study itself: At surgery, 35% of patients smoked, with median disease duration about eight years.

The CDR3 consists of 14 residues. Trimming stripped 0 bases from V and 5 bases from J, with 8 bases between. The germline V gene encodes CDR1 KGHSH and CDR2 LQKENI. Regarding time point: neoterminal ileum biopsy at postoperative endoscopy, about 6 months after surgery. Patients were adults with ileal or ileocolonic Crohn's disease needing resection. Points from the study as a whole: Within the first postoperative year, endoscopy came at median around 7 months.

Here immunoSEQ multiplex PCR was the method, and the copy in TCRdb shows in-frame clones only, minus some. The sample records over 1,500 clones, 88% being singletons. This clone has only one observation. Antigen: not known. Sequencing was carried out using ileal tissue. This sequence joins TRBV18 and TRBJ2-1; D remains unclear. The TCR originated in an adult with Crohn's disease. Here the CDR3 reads CASSPPTADNEQFF. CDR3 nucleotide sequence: TGTGCCAGCTCACCACCGACCGCGGACAATGAGCAGTTCTTC. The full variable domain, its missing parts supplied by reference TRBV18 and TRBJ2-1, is NAGVMQNPRHLVRRRGQEARLRCSPMKGHSHVYWYRQLPEEGLKFMVYLQKENIIDESGMPKERFSAEFPKEGPSILRIQQVVRGDSAAYFCASSPPTADNEQFFGPGTRLTVL.